This TCR beta chain appears in the sequencing data of a study of human T cells and chemical hapten exposure. Turning to the study itself: Weekly administration of diphenylcyclopropenone to the scalp of patients continued throughout the roughly 24-week study.

The time point: patch test 3, about 24 weeks after DPC sensitization. As to treatment: therapeutic diphenylcyclopropenone sensitization with weekly scalp DPC. Blood was collected ahead of every patch test applied. Germline lookup yields CDR1 SQVTM and CDR2 ANQGSEA. This CDR3 contains 13 residues. V was trimmed by 3 bases and J by 4 bases, leaving 12 bases between them. Broader study findings: Counts of TCRs above 1 in 1000 frequency stayed unchanged with DPC sensitization.

The library labeled individual cDNA molecules by adding unique molecular identifiers to them. TCRdb reanalysed the RACE reads using MiXCR and keeps one entry per CDR3 protein. The table lists roughly 100,000 distinct CDR3 sequences, less than 35% of them singletons. Regarding this clonotype: As yet, its antigen is unknown.

The rearrangement uses TRBV29-1 and TRBJ2-5, with D tentatively TRBD2 (7 bases). The origin of this receptor is a man aged 40-55 years with alopecia areata. Some clones in this sample may be carry-over from other donors' samples. The starting material was whole blood, obtained in connection with sensitization to the hapten diphenylcyclopropenone (DPC). The CDR3 sequence: CSVEAGARETQYF. Here the CDR3 DNA reads TGCAGCGTTGAGGCGGGGGCCCGAGAGACCCAGTACTTC.